These 20 T cell receptor beta chains originate from one sample sequenced in a study of Ad26.COV2.S vaccination and SARS-CoV-2 variants listed by TCRdb under 2021. In light of the paper, this sample's treatment or condition label describes: some 20 received Ad26.COV2.S at low or high dose, single or two shots; a few received placebo; per-sample allocation not given. For vaccine and placebo recipients, the sequenced repertoires came from samples collected on day 63 after the first injection. The receptor library was made with the immunoSEQ multiplex PCR assay. In its TCRdb copy, this immuneACCESS table keeps in-frame sequences only and misses some clones. Where compared with another copy, unresolved V genes explain less than half of these, and the others have no known cause. This sample holds around 450,000 clones; nearly 90% were observed only once. In total, the top ten clones hold roughly 1.7% of the sample.

The sample was peripheral blood, taken in a trial of Ad26.COV2.S vaccine versus placebo. These receptors all stem from a person aged 18-65 years who received the Ad26.COV2.S COVID-19 vaccine or a placebo.

The chain combines TRBV2 with TRBJ2-1; TRBD2 aligns across 16 bases. V shed 4 bases and J 15 bases; nucleotides not matched to a gene: 9. The CDR3 has 15 amino acids. Germline lookup yields CDR1 SNHLY and CDR2 FYNNEI. The CDR3 bases are TGTGCCAGCAGTGTAACGGGACTAGCGGGAGGGGGTCGGTTCTTC. Amino acids: CASSVTGLAGGGRFF. The full variable domain, rest sourced from reference TRBV2 and TRBJ2-1, is EPEVTQTPSHQVTQMGQEVILRCVPISNHLYFYWYRQILGQKVEFLVSFYNNEISEKSEIFDDQFSVERPDGSNFTLKIRSTKLEDSAMYFCASSVTGLAGGGRFFGPGTRLTVL.

The genes are TRBV9 and TRBJ2-1, with D possibly being TRBD2 (6 bases). Germline CDR1 SGDLS, CDR2 YYNGEE. V was shortened by 0 bases and J by 7 bases, with 14 bases between the two germline ends. The CDR3 consists of 15 residues. For the CDR3, the DNA is TGTGCCAGCAGCGTAGCGGGAGTTAATAGGAATGAGCAGTTCTTC. Protein product: CASSVAGVNRNEQFF.

The chain carries TRBV7-6 and TRBJ1-1; D is unresolved. V was trimmed by 5 bases and J by 0 bases, leaving 16 bases between them. Germline V gene data show CDR1 as SGHVS and CDR2 as FNYEAQ. The CDR3 has 16 residues. This CDR3 reads CASSPSIPTMNTEAFF. CDR3 DNA sequence: TGTGCCAGCAGCCCATCGATCCCTACCATGAACACTGAAGCTTTCTTT.

The rearrangement links TRBV28 to TRBJ1-2, with D possibly matching TRBD1 (5 bases). V lost 5 bases and J lost 0, with 13 bases in between. CDR1 and CDR2 from the germline V gene are MDHEN and SYDVKM. The CDR3 has 15 residues. CDR3 DNA: TGTGCCAGCAGTACCGAATACAGGACTAACTATGGCTACACCTTC. Its translation: CASSTEYRTNYGYTF.

CDR3 in DNA: TGTGCCAGCAGTGCGGCAGATACGCAGTATTTT. As protein: CASSAADTQYF. The chain links TRBV14 to TRBJ2-3, with no clear D. The CDR3 sequence is 11 residues long. The germline V gene has CDR1 SGHDN and CDR2 FVKESK. Deletions cut 6 bases from V and 4 bases from J, with 5 bases between.

For this clone: The same CDR3 is also encoded by other DNA sequences in this sample. CDR3 in amino acids: CASSSDGYTF. DNA of the CDR3: TGTGCCAGCAGTTCCGATGGCTACACCTTC. V is TRBV6-6 and J is TRBJ1-2; D uncertain. The CDR3 has 10 residues. V lost 4 bases, J lost 6 bases, and 3 bases lay in between. Germline CDR1 reads MNHNY; CDR2 reads SVGAGI (reference sequence).

CDR3 nucleotide sequence: TGCAGCGCAAGCCGGGACTACAATGAGCAGTTCTTC. Translated, it gives CSASRDYNEQFF. This chain connects TRBV29-1 to TRBJ2-1; D possibly corresponds to TRBD2 (5 bases). The CDR3 extends over 12 amino acids. Germline-derived CDR1 and CDR2 are SQVTM and ANQGSEA. Trimming took 7 bases from V and 3 from J, leaving 10 bases between them.

In the case of this clone: The sample holds other DNA sequences that translate to the same CDR3. The V call is TRBV28, the J call TRBJ1-2; 8 bases map to TRBD1. This CDR3 is built from 13 residues. The germline V gene encodes CDR1 MDHEN and CDR2 SYDVKM. The J segment lost 8 bases and the V segment lost 6 bases, leaving 8 bases of the junction unmatched. This CDR3 reads CASSPDRAQGYTF. Written as DNA, the CDR3 is TGTGCCAGCAGCCCGGACAGGGCACAAGGCTACACCTTC.

There are a few counts of this clone. The chain carries TRBV19 and TRBJ1-4; D is unresolved. V lost 1 base and J lost 5, with 8 bases in between. Germline V CDR1 and CDR2: LNHDA, SQIVND (reference sequence). The CDR3 has 14 amino acids. Here the CDR3 DNA reads TGTGCCAGTAGTATAGCTACGGACAATGAAAAACTGTTTTTT. Protein sequence: CASSIATDNEKLFF.

On this clone itself: At one end the junction does not follow the germline gene, possibly because of a read error. V is TRBV7-9 and J is TRBJ2-3, with D uncertain. CDR1 and CDR2 (germline): SEHNR, FQNEAQ (reference sequence). CDR3 length equals 12 residues. CDR3 DNA: TGTGCCAGCAGCTCCGGTCCTGTAGTTTTGAATTTT. Protein: CASSSGPVVLNF.

Comments on this clone: Other nucleotide sequences from this sample produce the same CDR3. V usage is TRBV28 and J usage is TRBJ1-2; the D is unclear. V lost 6 bases, J lost 4 bases, and 9 bases lay in between. Germline V CDR1 and CDR2: MDHEN, SYDVKM. The CDR3 has 12 amino acids. The chain's CDR3 is CASSPAVYGYTF. The CDR3 DNA follows: TGTGCCAGCAGCCCGGCGGTCTATGGCTACACCTTC.

This chain links TRBV14 with TRBJ1-1; D remains unclear. The CDR3 is 12 residues long. CDR1 is SGHDN, CDR2 FVKESK, per germline. Trimming pared 4 bases from V and 11 bases from J, leaving 14 bases between. CDR3 nucleotide sequence: TGTGCCAGCAGCCGGTCGGGGTTGCTGGCTTTCTTT. It translates to CASSRSGLLAFF.

The V call is TRBV19, the J call TRBJ2-3; 9 nucleotides match TRBD2. The CDR3 extends over 14 amino acids. V lost 6 bases, J lost 1 base, and 2 bases stayed unmatched. Germline CDR1 reads LNHDA; CDR2 reads SQIVND (reference sequence). CDR3 nucleotide sequence: TGTGCCAGTAGCGAGCGGGGGGGCACAGATACGCAGTATTTT. Translated, it gives CASSERGGTDTQYF.

The chain has TRBV7-2 and TRBJ2-5; unclear D gene. This CDR3 has 18 residues. Germline CDR1 is SGHTA and CDR2 is FQGNSA. Trimming shortened V by 5 bases and J by 5 bases, and 27 bases separated the two germline ends. CDR3 DNA: TGTGCCAGCAGCACCCGAAGAGAACCCGAGATGGCTGTTGAGACCCAGTACTTC. Translated: CASSTRREPEMAVETQYF.

The chain has TRBV7-8 and TRBJ2-7; D perhaps matches TRBD2 (5 bases). CDR1 is SGHVS, CDR2 FQNEAQ, per germline. Trimming cost V 4 bases and J 2 bases, with 15 bases left between them. The CDR3 totals 15 residues. The CDR3 DNA follows: TGTGCCAGCAGCTCCACGGTCCCGGGGACCTACGAGCAGTACTTC. The encoded protein is CASSSTVPGTYEQYF.

The gene calls are TRBV4-2 and TRBJ2-5, with 8 bases fitting TRBD2. From germline, CDR1 is LGHNA and CDR2 YNFKEQ. The CDR3 consists of 16 residues. Trimming cost V 4 bases and J 4 bases; bases outside gene matches: 11. CDR3 in amino acids: CASSREGAGVGETQYF. Here the CDR3 DNA reads TGTGCCAGCAGCCGGGAGGGAGCGGGAGTTGGAGAGACCCAGTACTTC.

CDR3 in amino acids: CASSTRTEAFF. Here the CDR3 DNA reads TGTGCCAGTAGTACGAGGACTGAAGCTTTCTTT. The J gene is TRBJ1-1, the V gene TRBV19; D is unclear. Trimming took 4 bases from V and 5 from J, leaving 5 bases between them. CDR3 length: 11 residues. Germline CDR1 is LNHDA and CDR2 is SQIVND (reference sequence).

On this clone itself: Distinct nucleotide sequences in the sample also encode this CDR3. The gene calls are TRBV5-1 and TRBJ2-2, with 7 bases fitting TRBD1. Germline V CDR1 and CDR2: SGHRS, YFSETQ. The V segment lost 0 bases and the J segment 1 base; nucleotides outside the gene matches: 3. The CDR3 runs to 16 residues. CDR3 region: CASSLGTGWNTGELFF. As DNA, the CDR3 is TGCGCCAGCAGCTTGGGGACAGGCTGGAACACCGGGGAGCTGTTTTTT.

Remarks on this clone: The sample contains more than one DNA sequence encoding this CDR3. The rearrangement links TRBV5-1 to TRBJ1-4; possibly TRBD1 for D (5 bases). V lost 0 bases to trimming and J lost 3 bases, with 9 bases between them. Germline-derived CDR1 and CDR2 are SGHRS and YFSETQ. The CDR3 is 15 amino acids. CDR3 amino acids: CASSLGRGPNEKLFF. CDR3 coding DNA: TGCGCCAGCAGCTTGGGAAGGGGACCTAATGAAAAACTGTTTTTT.

The V call is TRBV6-5, the J call TRBJ1-2; D ambiguous. This CDR3 region has 14 residues. V shed 0 bases and J shed 5 bases, with 10 bases lying between them. From germline, CDR1 is MNHEY and CDR2 SVGAGI. CDR3 amino acids: CASSYSKGSYGYTF. The CDR3 DNA sequence: TGTGCCAGCAGTTACTCGAAGGGTTCGTATGGCTACACCTTC.